This T cell receptor beta chain is from a study of blood T cell repertoires in COVID-19 (dated by TCRdb to the early 2020s). Regarding the complete study: Collaborator samples came from the United States, Italy and Spain and covered acute and convalescent phases of COVID-19. The material from the prospective study consisted of cDNA or gDNA derived from T cells, B-cell-depleted T cells, or PBMCs. Subjects who had been exposed to COVID-19, were actively infected with it, or had recovered from it provided the deeply sampled blood TCRbeta repertoires that made up the dataset. The repertoires were made available in a free public database intended to serve as a resource for research on the immune response to SARS-CoV-2. The samples were drawn from the first 160 participants of the ongoing ImmuneRACE study and from 1,200 or so subjects provided by 6 global collaborators. Sample metadata almost always included a de-identified subject ID, COVID-19 status, age in years and sex. Where available, HLA class I and class II types were taken from metadata supplied by the sample provider and were not determined by assay-based typing. The full study reports these points: How much clinical and demographic metadata was included differed by source and by participant, and the metadata was provided uncurated.

The immunoSEQ Assay, a bias-controlled multiplex PCR, was used to amplify TCRbeta CDR3 regions from genomic DNA. As for the authors' bioinformatics: Within the assay, amplification of reference gene primers was used to estimate how many nucleated cells each sample contained. To quantify the absolute abundance of each unique TCRbeta CDR3 rearrangement, sequence reads were collapsed and filtered. For each sample, productive Simpson clonality was calculated as the square root of Simpson's diversity index across productive rearrangements. In its TCRdb copy, this immuneACCESS table keeps in-frame sequences only and misses some clones. Where compared with another copy, unresolved V genes explain less than half of these, and the others have no known cause. That table gives V, J and clone size, and the DNA gave D and trimming. In all, the sample holds over 130,000 clones, and around 90% of those were seen once. Approximately 11% of the sample is in the top ten clones.

Collaborating institutions collected whole blood in K2EDTA tubes following their own protocols. For TCRbeta analysis, collaborators shipped samples in one of three forms: frozen whole blood, isolated PBMCs, or DNA extracted from either of those sample types. Worth noting for this clone: The target of this receptor is not known. No base quality information exists; no much larger clone differs at one position.

Sequencing was carried out using peripheral blood. This clonotype originated in a woman at least 80 years old with acute or convalescent COVID-19.

The DNA sequence is given as TGTGCCAGCAGCTTAGTGGGGACAGGCTACACCTTC. Its product reads: CASSLVGTGYTF. The chain is assembled from TRBV11-3 and TRBJ1-2; D gene: possibly TRBD1, on 6 matching bases. CDR1 and CDR2 (SGHNT, YENEEA) derive from the germline V gene. V loses 1 base, J loses 8 bases, and the germline ends lie 8 bases apart. Reading from cysteine to phenylalanine, the CDR3 counts 12 amino acids. The DNA shown is the 36-base CDR3, in frame from base 1.